The clone carrying this T cell receptor beta chain has more than one count but fewer than ten. Time point of the sample: sample taken at primary tumor resection. TCRs were sequenced from unsorted whole RNA of tumor, nontumor lung or PBMC. The 55 to 90 donors had untreated early-stage non-small cell lung cancer. MiXCR was run by TCRdb on the 5' RACE reads, yielding one entry per CDR3 protein. The repertoire has tens of thousands of distinct CDR3 sequences, roughly 13% of them found once; the top ten carry about 7.1%. These data are taken from a study of spatial heterogeneity in lung cancer. Overall study context: Each time, sequencing found more beta-chain sequences than alpha-chain sequences. Averaged across combinations, each unique TCR and UMI pairing appeared more than ten times in raw reads, which were uncorrected.

This receptor was identified in a male donor with early-stage non-small cell lung cancer. The starting material was PBMCs, obtained at surgery.

The DNA of the CDR3 is TGTGCCAGCAGCCAACAGGGTGCCAACACTGAAGCTTTCTTT. Protein: CASSQQGANTEAFF. This chain uses TRBV3-1 with TRBJ1-1, with D possibly being TRBD1 (5 bases). From germline, CDR1 is LGHDT and CDR2 YNNKEL (reference sequence). Deletions cut 2 bases from V and 2 bases from J, with 9 bases between. The CDR3 is 14 amino acids.